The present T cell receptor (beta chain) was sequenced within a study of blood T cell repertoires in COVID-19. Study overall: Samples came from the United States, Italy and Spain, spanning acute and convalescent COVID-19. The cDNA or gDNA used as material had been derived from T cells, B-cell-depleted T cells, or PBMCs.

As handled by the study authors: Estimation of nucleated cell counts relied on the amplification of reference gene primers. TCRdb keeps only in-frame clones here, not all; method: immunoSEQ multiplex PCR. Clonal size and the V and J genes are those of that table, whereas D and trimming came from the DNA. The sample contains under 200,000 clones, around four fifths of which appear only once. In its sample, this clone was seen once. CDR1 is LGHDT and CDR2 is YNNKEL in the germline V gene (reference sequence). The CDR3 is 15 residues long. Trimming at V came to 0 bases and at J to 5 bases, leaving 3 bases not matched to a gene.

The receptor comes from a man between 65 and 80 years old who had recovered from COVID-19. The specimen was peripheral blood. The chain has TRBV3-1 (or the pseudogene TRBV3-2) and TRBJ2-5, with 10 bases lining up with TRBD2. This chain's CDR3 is CASSQDTSGIETQYF. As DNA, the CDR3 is TGTGCCAGCAGCCAAGACACTAGCGGGATTGAGACCCAGTACTTC.